This entry lists 8 T cell receptor beta chains sequenced from one sample in a study of neurological immune-mediated disorders (dated by TCRdb to the late 2010s). Library method: 5' RACE. For sequencing, an Illumina HiSeq 2500 was employed. The public reads were reprocessed in TCRdb via fastp at Q25 and MiXCR, keeping in-frame beta chains. Merged by CDR3 protein, the rows form single entries marked with the most common genes and DNA. The sample has 49,000 or so distinct CDR3 sequences on record, 16% of them singletons. In total, the top ten clones hold 4% to 4.5% of the sample. Material: PBMCs. The receptors derive from a man in his sixties in good health.

Ten or more counts support this clonotype. The chain has TRBV7-9 and TRBJ2-1; D remains ambiguous. Looked up from germline, CDR1 is SEHNR and CDR2 is FQNEAQ (reference sequence). The germline V and J ends were trimmed by 5 bases and 9 bases, with 11 bases remaining between them. CDR3 length: 12 residues. The CDR3 bases are TGTGCCAGCAGCCCCCGACTTGCTGAGCAGTTCTTC. Amino acid sequence: CASSPRLAEQFF.

Many counts were recorded for this clonotype. The chain combines TRBV12-3 or TRBV12-4 with TRBJ2-1, with TRBD2 matching over 10 bases. V shed 6 bases and J 4 bases; nucleotides not matched to a gene: 3. CDR3 size: 14 residues. DNA of the CDR3: TGTGCCAGCAGGCCTAGCGGGAGTTACAATGAGCAGTTCTTC. Encoded protein: CASRPSGSYNEQFF.

This clonotype is categorized as medium-sized. V usage is TRBV7-2 and J usage is TRBJ2-4; the D gene is possibly TRBD1 (6 bases). The CDR3 loop spans 15 amino acids. Germline CDR1 and CDR2: SGHTA and FQGNSA. V was cut by 5 bases and J by 6 bases, with 17 bases left in between. CDR3 sequence reads: CASSRAPGQLNIQYF. CDR3 nucleotides: TGTGCCAGCAGCCGGGCGCCGGGACAACTAAACATTCAGTACTTC.

This clonotype was counted many times. V and J are TRBV5-1 and TRBJ1-1, with 10 bases identical to TRBD1. Germline V CDR1 and CDR2: SGHRS, YFSETQ. CDR3 length: 14 residues. Germline trimming cut 6 bases from V and 6 bases from J; bases unmatched to any gene: 8. The CDR3 nucleotides read TGCGCCAGCACCTGGACAGGGGGTACTTCTGAAGCTTTCTTT. This translates into CASTWTGGTSEAFF.

This clonotype was counted at least ten times. The chain joins TRBV15 to TRBJ2-3; 15 nucleotides line up with TRBD2. V shed 3 bases and J 6 bases; nucleotides not matched to a gene: 4. Germline-derived CDR1 and CDR2 are LNHNV and YYDKDF (reference sequence). There are 16 residues in the CDR3. The CDR3 reads CATSSHGTSGRDTQYF. CDR3 DNA: TGTGCCACCAGCAGCCACGGGACTAGCGGGAGGGATACGCAGTATTTT.

This clonotype was detected ten times or more. The chain is built from TRBV7-8 and TRBJ2-3; D gene uncertain. This CDR3 has 14 residues. CDR1 and CDR2 from the germline V gene are SGHVS and FQNEAQ. The germline V and J ends were trimmed by 5 bases and 1 base, with 10 bases remaining between them. The CDR3 region is CASSPVSGTDTQYF. The CDR3 DNA reads TGTGCCAGCAGCCCCGTTAGTGGCACAGATACGCAGTATTTT.

This clonotype was picked up many times. The CDR3 DNA sequence: TGTGCCAGCAGTTCCCAGGGGCCGAACACTGAAGCTTTCTTT. Protein: CASSSQGPNTEAFF. The V gene is TRBV7-3, the J gene TRBJ1-1, with TRBD1 as a possible D gene (6 bases). The germline CDR1 and CDR2 sequences are SGHTA and FQGTGA. The CDR3 runs 14 residues. V was cut by 6 bases and J by 1 base, with 12 bases left in between.

In this sample, this clonotype turned up many times. The chain is built from TRBV6-5 and TRBJ2-7, with D possibly called TRBD1 or TRBD2 (5 bases each). CDR3 length equals 14 residues. V was cut by 2 bases and J by 0 bases, with 8 bases left in between. Germline CDR1 is MNHEY and CDR2 is SVGAGI. CDR3 in amino acids: CASSYRGPSYEQYF. In nucleotides, the CDR3 is TGTGCCAGCAGTTACCGGGGACCCTCCTACGAGCAGTACTTC.